One sample yielded the 21 T cell receptor beta chains listed below, sequenced in a study of blood T cells in healthy people across ages. A second PCR, run for about 7 to 11 cycles, used a sample-barcoded 5' primer plus a J-beta primer mix. TCRdb re-analysed the 5' RACE reads in MiXCR, keeping a single row per CDR3 protein. Among hundreds of thousands of distinct CDR3 sequences, approximately 44% were seen once, and the ten largest hold roughly 18%. Input material: blood. These receptor sequences come from a man aged 55 to 70 in good health.

V and J are TRBV9 and TRBJ2-1; D uncertain. The CDR3 covers 14 residues. Germline CDR1 is SGDLS and CDR2 is YYNGEE. Trimming took off 4 bases at V and 2 bases at J, with 10 bases between the two ends. The CDR3 spells CASSQYYAYNEQFF. The CDR3 DNA follows: TGTGCCAGCAGCCAATACTACGCCTACAATGAGCAGTTCTTC.

This chain connects TRBV7-2 to TRBJ2-7, with 8 bases that match TRBD2. CDR3 length: 14 amino acids. Trimming removed 5 bases from V and 4 bases from J; junction bases left unmatched: 7. Germline V gene lookup returns CDR1 SGHTA and CDR2 FQGNSA. The CDR3 nucleotides are TGTGCCAGCAGCGCGAACGGGGGGGCTTACGAGCAGTACTTC. Translating gives CASSANGGAYEQYF.

This chain connects TRBV5-6 to TRBJ1-1, with 11 bases fitting TRBD1. The CDR3 spans 17 residues. The J segment lost 2 bases and the V segment lost 4 bases, leaving 10 bases of the junction unmatched. In germline, CDR1 is SGHDT, CDR2 YYEEEE. The CDR3 sequence is CASSPLRGQGGNTEAFF. Written as DNA, the CDR3 is TGTGCCAGCAGCCCGTTACGGGGACAGGGGGGAAACACTGAAGCTTTCTTT.

This clonotype has more than one count but fewer than ten. V and J are TRBV5-1 and TRBJ2-1; D gene uncertain. From germline, CDR1 is SGHRS and CDR2 YFSETQ. CDR3 size: 13 residues. The V gene lost 0 bases and the J gene lost 6 bases, with 7 bases spanning the gap. CDR3 region: CASSLAMGNEQFF. The DNA for the CDR3 is TGCGCCAGCAGCTTGGCGATGGGCAATGAGCAGTTCTTC.

This chain uses TRBV7-2 with TRBJ2-3; a possible D gene is TRBD2 (5 bases). V was shortened by 2 bases and J by 2 bases, with 14 bases between the two germline ends. The CDR3 contains 16 residues. CDR1 SGHTA and CDR2 FQGNSA come from the germline V gene. The chain's CDR3 is CASSLTGRGNTDTQYF. The CDR3 nucleotides are TGTGCCAGCAGCTTAACGGGCCGGGGAAACACAGATACGCAGTATTTT.

This clonotype came up a few times. The rearrangement uses TRBV14 and TRBJ2-1, with 7 positions matching TRBD1. V lost 7 bases to trimming and J lost 8 bases; unmatched junction nucleotides: 11. The germline V gene encodes CDR1 SGHDN and CDR2 FVKESK. This CDR3 region has 14 residues. The CDR3 region has the DNA TGTGCCAGCAACAGGGGAAGGGGGCTCGATGAGCAGTTCTTC. Encoded protein: CASNRGRGLDEQFF.

The rearrangement uses TRBV9 and TRBJ2-1, with D unclear. V lost 0 bases, J lost 5 bases, and 18 bases lay in between. Germline V gene sequence: CDR1 SGDLS, CDR2 YYNGEE. The CDR3 totals 17 residues. CDR3 amino acids: CASSVGIWESTNNEQFF. CDR3 coding DNA: TGTGCCAGCAGCGTAGGTATCTGGGAATCAACCAACAATGAGCAGTTCTTC.

This clonotype showed up just a few times. This chain connects TRBV4-1 to TRBJ2-7; 7 bases line up with TRBD1. The CDR3 is 15 residues long. The trim removed 1 base at V and 2 bases at J, leaving 5 bases unmatched. In germline, CDR1 is MGHRA, CDR2 YSYEKL. DNA of the CDR3: TGCGCCAGCAGCCAAGTCGGACAGGTGACCTACGAGCAGTACTTC. This encodes CASSQVGQVTYEQYF.

The V and J genes are TRBV6-5 and TRBJ1-2, with D possibly TRBD1 on 5 matching bases. The ends were cut back, 0 bases at V and 7 bases at J, with 12 bases in the middle. This CDR3 is 14 amino acids long. CDR1 is MNHEY and CDR2 is SVGAGI in the germline V gene. The CDR3 loop reads CASSYSDKSGGYTF. Written as DNA, the CDR3 is TGTGCCAGCAGTTACTCGGACAAGTCAGGTGGCTACACCTTC.

The chain employs TRBV29-1 and TRBJ1-2, with TRBD1 matching 7 bases. Germline V lookup: CDR1 SQVTM, CDR2 ANQGSEA. CDR3 length equals 12 residues. Losses at the gene ends were 4 bases for V and 10 bases for J; bases not matched to a gene: 9. This CDR3 is CSVGRQGSDYTF. Here the CDR3 DNA reads TGCAGCGTTGGTCGACAGGGATCGGACTACACCTTC. Full variable domain (outside the CDR3, taken from reference TRBV29-1 and TRBJ1-2): SAVISQKPSRDICQRGTSLTIQCQVDSQVTMMFWYRQQPGQSLTLIATANQGSEATYESGFVIDKFPISRPNLTFSTLTVSNMSPEDSSIYLCSVGRQGSDYTFGSGTRLTVV.

The chain is built from TRBV7-6 and TRBJ2-5, with D maybe TRBD1 (6 bases). V lost 0 bases and J lost 13, with 18 bases in between. Per the germline V gene, CDR1 is SGHVS and CDR2 is FNYEAQ. This CDR3 is 14 amino acids long. The CDR3 DNA sequence: TGTGCCAGCAGCTTAGCGAGGACAGAGGCCGAGCTGTACTTC. It is translated as CASSLARTEAELYF.

This chain links TRBV29-1 with TRBJ2-2, with 13 bases lining up with TRBD2. With V trimmed by 4 bases and J by 1 base, 12 bases remained unmatched. CDR1 and CDR2 (germline): SQVTM, ANQGSEA. This CDR3 is built from 19 residues. Here the CDR3 reads CSVGPPWTSGGVNTGELFF. The CDR3 DNA reads TGCAGCGTTGGACCCCCTTGGACTAGCGGGGGTGTGAACACCGGGGAGCTGTTTTTT.

The chain has TRBV12-3 or TRBV12-4 and TRBJ1-2; D not certain. The CDR3 is 12 amino acids. Trimming took 6 bases from V and 4 from J, leaving 9 bases between them. For the CDR3, the DNA is TGTGCCAGCAGGTTCAGGACCTATGGCTACACCTTC. It codes for CASRFRTYGYTF.

In regard to this clonotype: This clone may be a read error of a much larger clone one base away. The chain carries TRBV29-1 and TRBJ2-4, with D uncertain. Per the germline V gene, CDR1 is SQVTM and CDR2 is ANQGSEA. The length of the CDR3 is 13 residues. DNA of the CDR3: TGCAGCGCTATTGGGTTAGCCAAAGACATTCAGTACTTC. It translates to CSAIGLAKDIQYF.

The V and J genes are TRBV7-2 and TRBJ2-7, with TRBD2 identical over 8 bases. Germline V CDR1 and CDR2: SGHTA, FQGNSA. Unmatched junction bases numbered 11, after V lost 5 bases and J lost 2 bases. The length of the CDR3 is 16 residues. The CDR3 sequence is CASSGRGGVKAYEQYF. The CDR3 DNA sequence: TGTGCCAGCAGCGGACGGGGGGGCGTCAAAGCCTACGAGCAGTACTTC. Complete variable domain (other parts from reference TRBV7-2 and TRBJ2-7): GAGVSQSPSNKVTEKGKDVELRCDPISGHTALYWYRQSLGQGLEFLIYFQGNSAPDKSGLPSDRFSAERTGGSVSTLTIQRTQQEDSAVYLCASSGRGGVKAYEQYFGPGTRLTVT.

The gene calls are TRBV11-3 and TRBJ2-5, with TRBD2 matching over 7 bases. V shed 9 bases and J 5 bases; nucleotides not matched to a gene: 24. There are 18 residues in the CDR3. From germline, CDR1 is SGHNT and CDR2 YENEEA. The CDR3 sequence is CARRNHRDYPRPGETQYF. The CDR3 region has the DNA TGTGCCAGAAGAAACCACCGGGACTACCCCAGGCCGGGGGAGACCCAGTACTTC.

This clonotype was seen once. CDR3 bases: TGTGCCAGCAGTGCCTGGATAGGCTCCTACGAGCAGTACTTC. As protein: CASSAWIGSYEQYF. The chain joins TRBV6-1 to TRBJ2-4; no definite D call. Gene TRBJ2-7 matches the end of the DNA better, so the J call may be wrong. The germline gives CDR1 MNHNS, CDR2 SASEGT. The CDR3 is 14 amino acids.

This clonotype was detected only a few times. The chain has TRBV4-1 and TRBJ1-1; 7 positions agree with TRBD1. The CDR3 is made up of 16 amino acids. Germline lookup yields CDR1 MGHRA and CDR2 YSYEKL. V was pared by 1 base and J by 2 bases, with 7 bases of the junction left unmatched. The CDR3 nucleotides are TGCGCCAGCAGCCAAGCCTGGACAGGAGACAACACTGAAGCTTTCTTT. As protein: CASSQAWTGDNTEAFF.

This chain connects TRBV9 to TRBJ2-7; no clear D gene. V lost 0 bases to trimming and J lost 3 bases, with 10 bases between them. From germline, CDR1 is SGDLS and CDR2 YYNGEE. The CDR3 is 14 amino acids. In DNA form, the CDR3 reads TGTGCCAGCAGCGTAGGGAACAGAAACTACGAGCAGTACTTC. Translating gives CASSVGNRNYEQYF.

This clonotype was detected a few times. V and J are TRBV5-5 and TRBJ1-4; TRBD1 matches at 9 bases. V lost 3 bases, J lost 7 bases, and 1 base stayed unmatched. The CDR3 spans 13 residues. CDR1 and CDR2 (germline): SGHKS, YYEKEE (reference sequence). CDR3 nucleotide sequence: TGTGCCAGCAGCTGGGACAGGGTTGAAAAACTGTTTTTT. This translates into CASSWDRVEKLFF.

This clonotype was seen a single time. V gene TRBV3-1 combines with J gene TRBJ2-3; D unclear. The length of the CDR3 is 16 residues. The germline V gene encodes CDR1 LGHDT and CDR2 YNNKEL (reference sequence). V lost 6 bases to trimming and J lost 5 bases, with 21 bases between them. As DNA, the CDR3 is TGTGCCAGCAGGCGCCCGGGCCCCGTAGGCTTAGATACGCAGTATTTT. Protein product: CASRRPGPVGLDTQYF.